This T cell receptor beta chain was documented in a study of T cell responses to AZD1222 COVID-19 vaccine. Using immunoSEQ multiplex PCR, the repertoire was profiled, and TCRdb retains in-frame clones only, with some absent. This table has over 120,000 clones, 88% appearing once. The sample holds a few counts of this clone. The CDR3 has 13 residues. The J segment lost 6 bases and the V segment lost 6 bases, leaving 8 bases of the junction unmatched. Germline-derived CDR1 and CDR2 are MDHEN and SYDVKM. This TCR came from an adult who received the MenACWY meningococcal vaccine as a control. Sample: peripheral blood, taken 28 days after the second dose of the MenACWY control vaccine. The chain recombines TRBV28 with TRBJ2-7; TRBD2 matches 7 bases. This chain's CDR3 is CASRLPSGGEQYF. The CDR3 nucleotides read TGTGCCAGCAGACTTCCCTCGGGGGGCGAGCAGTACTTC.